Below are 7 T cell receptor beta chains sequenced from a single sample in a study of blood T cell repertoires in COVID-19. Assay: immunoSEQ multiplex PCR; the TCRdb copy retains only in-frame clones and omits some. The sample holds some 170,000 clones, approximately 93% seen once. Source material: peripheral blood. These receptors originate from a woman aged 55-75 years with COVID-19, enrolled during active disease.

CDR3 in amino acids: CASSARQGKAFF. The CDR3 bases are TGTGCCAGCAGCGCTCGACAGGGGAAAGCTTTCTTT. The gene calls are TRBV7-2 and TRBJ1-1, with TRBD1 matching over 8 bases. Losses at the gene ends were 5 bases for V and 9 bases for J; bases not matched to a gene: 5. Looked up from germline, CDR1 is SGHTA and CDR2 is FQGNSA. This CDR3 comprises 12 residues.

The chain links TRBV18 to TRBJ1-5, with D maybe TRBD1 (5 bases). Trimming shortened V by 6 bases and J by 5 bases, and 14 bases separated the two germline ends. CDR1 is KGHSH and CDR2 is LQKENI in the germline V gene. The CDR3 runs 14 residues. CDR3 nucleotide sequence: TGTGCCAGCTCTGGCGTGGGGCCAGATCAGCCCCAGCATTTT. This sequence encodes CASSGVGPDQPQHF.

This rearrangement joins TRBV6-1 to TRBJ1-5, with 8 bases fitting TRBD1. Germline CDR1 and CDR2: MNHNS and SASEGT. CDR3 length: 14 residues. With 1 base clipped from V and 6 bases from J, the junction kept 2 bases outside the gene matches. The CDR3 spells CASSEGTGIQPQHF. The CDR3 DNA reads as TGTGCCAGCAGTGAAGGGACAGGGATTCAGCCCCAGCATTTT.

DNA for the CDR3: TGTGCCAGCAGCTTAGTTTCCGGGAGCTTGGGCGGCTACACCTTC. Translated, it gives CASSLVSGSLGGYTF. The chain recombines TRBV11-2 with TRBJ1-2; D ambiguous. Trimming removed 1 base at V and 8 bases at J, with 17 bases between. Looked up from germline, CDR1 is SGHAT and CDR2 is FQNNGV. The CDR3 runs 15 residues.

The V call is TRBV7-9, the J call TRBJ2-3, with 13 bases identical to TRBD2. The germline V gene encodes CDR1 SEHNR and CDR2 FQNEAQ (reference sequence). The length of the CDR3 is 17 residues. Trimming took 1 base from V and 1 from J; bases not matched to a gene: 2. CDR3 amino acids: CASSLGTSGGGTDTQYF. The CDR3 DNA reads as TGTGCCAGCAGCTTAGGGACTAGCGGGGGTGGCACAGATACGCAGTATTTT.

This chain uses TRBV7-9 with TRBJ1-3; 7 bases map to TRBD1. CDR3 length: 16 residues. Unmatched junction bases numbered 8, after V lost 6 bases and J lost 0 bases. Germline assignment: CDR1 SEHNR and CDR2 FQNEAQ (reference sequence). The CDR3 reads CASRRDNRGSGNTIYF. CDR3 bases: TGTGCCAGCAGACGGGATAACAGGGGCTCTGGAAACACCATATATTTT.

The rearrangement uses TRBV3-1 (or the pseudogene TRBV3-2) and TRBJ1-1; a weak D match, TRBD1 (5 bases). Trimming stripped 2 bases from V and 3 bases from J, with 7 bases between. The germline gives CDR1 LGHDT, CDR2 YNNKEL (reference sequence). The CDR3 is made up of 13 amino acids. The chain's CDR3 is CASSQKGDTEAFF. The CDR3 DNA reads TGTGCCAGCAGCCAAAAAGGGGACACTGAAGCTTTCTTT.